The 14 T cell receptor beta chains given below trace back to one sample, sequenced in a study of chemoradiotherapy in HPV16-positive cancers. Repertoires were generated with immunoSEQ multiplex PCR, while TCRdb's copy carries only in-frame clones and drops some. The sample gives about 34,000 clones, around 92% of which show up once; 3.5% to 4% is in the top ten. This material consisted of blood, taken from a patient who underwent chemoradiotherapy. These TCRs come from a human donor with HPV-associated anogenital cancer.

The chain combines TRBV9 with TRBJ2-3; TRBD2 aligns across 10 bases. From germline, CDR1 is SGDLS and CDR2 YYNGEE. V lost 3 bases to trimming and J lost 1 base; unmatched junction nucleotides: 14. This CDR3 has 19 residues. The CDR3 protein is CASSASGGGHPGGTDTQYF. The CDR3 DNA reads TGTGCCAGCAGCGCTAGCGGGGGAGGCCATCCTGGGGGCACAGATACGCAGTATTTT.

The chain uses TRBV18 and TRBJ1-1; 8 nucleotides align to TRBD1. CDR1 and CDR2 (germline): KGHSH, LQKENI. CDR3 size: 14 residues. The junction had 0 bases not matched to a gene; V was cut back by 2 bases and J by 1 base. This chain's CDR3 is CASSPGTGNTEAFF. DNA for the CDR3: TGTGCCAGCTCACCAGGGACAGGGAACACTGAAGCTTTCTTT.

The chain joins TRBV5-1 to TRBJ2-3, with 9 bases identical to TRBD2. J was trimmed by 5 bases and V by 0 bases; bases with no gene match: 10. Looked up from germline, CDR1 is SGHRS and CDR2 is YFSETQ. This CDR3 contains 17 residues. The CDR3 bases are TGCGCCAGCAGCTTGGGGTTTACTAGCGGGTCCAAAGATACGCAGTATTTT. It encodes CASSLGFTSGSKDTQYF.

V is TRBV9 and J is TRBJ1-2; D unclear. CDR1 and CDR2 from the germline V gene are SGDLS and YYNGEE. This CDR3 comprises 12 residues. V was clipped by 4 bases and J by 6 bases, with 10 bases between them. The CDR3 is CASSPQRNGYTF. The CDR3 DNA follows: TGTGCCAGCAGCCCACAAAGGAATGGCTACACCTTC.

CDR3: CASSPRGGREQFF. In DNA, the CDR3 is TGTGCCAGCAGCCCACGGGGGGGACGGGAGCAGTTCTTC. The rearrangement uses TRBV7-9 and TRBJ2-1, with 8 bases aligning to TRBD2. Germline V lookup: CDR1 SEHNR, CDR2 FQNEAQ (reference sequence). V shed 5 bases and J 10 bases; nucleotides not matched to a gene: 7. The CDR3 runs to 13 residues. The variable domain in full, completed from reference TRBV7-9 and TRBJ2-1, reads DTGVSQNPRHKITKRGQNVTFRCDPISEHNRLYWYRQTLGQGPEFLTYFQNEAQLEKSRLLSDRFSAERPKGSFSTLEIQRTEQGDSAMYLCASSPRGGREQFFGPGTRLTVL.

This chain joins TRBV7-2 and TRBJ2-7, with D possibly being TRBD1 (5 bases). Trimming cost V 5 bases and J 2 bases, with 10 bases left between them. The CDR3 covers 13 residues. Looked up from germline, CDR1 is SGHTA and CDR2 is FQGNSA. The CDR3 DNA reads as TGTGCCAGCAGCCGACAGTACACCTACGAGCAGTACTTC. Amino acid sequence: CASSRQYTYEQYF.

The chain carries TRBV18 and TRBJ2-7; no clear D gene. CDR1 and CDR2 (germline): KGHSH, LQKENI. Trimming took 2 bases from V and 3 from J, leaving 5 bases between them. The CDR3 runs to 12 residues. This CDR3 reads CASSPMVYEQYF. The CDR3 bases are TGTGCCAGCTCACCAATGGTCTACGAGCAGTACTTC.

For this clone: One end of the junction is discordant with germline, which a read error may explain. This sequence joins TRBV7-7 and TRBJ2-5; D tentatively reads TRBD1 or TRBD2 (5 bases each). CDR3 length: 13 amino acids. CDR1 SSHAT and CDR2 FNYEAQ come from the germline V gene (reference sequence). CDR3 sequence: CASSVEGKETQYF. The CDR3 bases are TGTGCTAGCAGTGTAGAGGGGAAAGAGACCCAGTACTTC.

The V call is TRBV5-4, the J call TRBJ1-3, with D unresolved. V was clipped by 1 base and J by 0 bases, with 8 bases between them. Germline CDR1 SGHNT, CDR2 YYREEE (reference sequence). CDR3 length: 15 residues. The CDR3 sequence: CASSLNGYSGNTIYF. CDR3 sequence (DNA): TGTGCCAGCAGCTTGAATGGATACTCTGGAAACACCATATATTTT.

The chain combines TRBV4-2 with TRBJ2-5; TRBD2 aligns across 8 bases. J gave up 3 bases and V 4 bases, and 10 bases lay outside the gene matches. Germline V lookup: CDR1 LGHNA, CDR2 YNFKEQ. The CDR3 has 16 amino acids. The CDR3 coding sequence is TGTGCCAGCAGCCCGAGAAATTCAGCGGGGGAAGAGACCCAGTACTTC. Protein product: CASSPRNSAGEETQYF.

The chain joins TRBV4-1 to TRBJ1-2, with D possibly matching TRBD1 (5 bases). This CDR3 comprises 14 residues. Per the germline V gene, CDR1 is MGHRA and CDR2 is YSYEKL. Trimming removed 7 bases from V and 8 bases from J, with 20 bases in between. CDR3: CASMRDLLTGGYTF. In nucleotides, the CDR3 is TGCGCCAGCATGAGGGACCTTCTAACGGGGGGCTACACCTTC.

This clone was recorded only once. This chain links TRBV5-1 with TRBJ2-7; D is unclear. CDR3 length: 13 residues. The V end was cut by 2 bases, the J end by 5 bases, with 11 bases between. Looked up from germline, CDR1 is SGHRS and CDR2 is YFSETQ. The CDR3 DNA reads TGCGCCAGCAGCTTAGACCCCGGCCACGAGCAGTACTTC. This codes for CASSLDPGHEQYF.

The chain employs TRBV11-2 and TRBJ2-2; possible D gene TRBD1, 6 bases. Trimming shortened V by 11 bases and J by 3 bases, and 16 bases separated the two germline ends. There are 14 residues in the CDR3. Germline lookup yields CDR1 SGHAT and CDR2 FQNNGV. CDR3 in DNA: TGTGCCGAAGGGGGAGTTTCGGACACCGGGGAGCTGTTTTTT. Its protein product is CAEGGVSDTGELFF.

V is TRBV7-2 and J is TRBJ1-1; D gene unclear. The V gene lost 1 base and the J gene lost 1 base, with 7 bases spanning the gap. CDR1 is SGHTA and CDR2 is FQGNSA in the germline V gene. The CDR3 consists of 14 residues. The CDR3: CASSLDRGNTEAFF. The CDR3 DNA reads as TGTGCCAGCAGCTTAGATCGGGGGAACACTGAAGCTTTCTTT.